This record covers a single T cell receptor beta chain. What it binds is unknown. Trimming left V 2 bases short and J 1 base short, with 15 bases between. Germline V lookup: CDR1 SGHRS, CDR2 YFSETQ. CDR3 length: 16 amino acids. With the ViraFEST assay, the study expanded antigen-specific CD4+ T cells using viral peptide pools, then sequenced them. Isolation of CD4+ T cells took place after approximately 10 days of culture. Nobody among the vaccine recipients had prior SARS-CoV-2 infection (nucleocapsid antibodies were negative). The data were obtained in a study of vaccination effects on CD4 cells after COVID-19. TCRdb keeps only in-frame clones here, not all; method: immunoSEQ multiplex PCR. Of approximately 30,000 clones in the sample, 72% were seen once.

This sample comprised CD4+ T cells from PBMCs cultured with SARS-CoV-2 spike peptides, obtained before COVID-19 vaccination. The sequence was obtained from a human donor who received a COVID-19 vaccine. The chain employs TRBV5-1 and TRBJ1-1, with unresolved D. DNA of the CDR3: TGCGCCAGCAGCTTAGAACCCGCGGGCGAGAACACTGAAGCTTTCTTT. This translates into CASSLEPAGENTEAFF.